The 9 T cell receptor beta chains below come from one sample, sequenced in a study of blood T cell repertoires in COVID-19. TCRdb keeps only in-frame clones here, not all; method: immunoSEQ multiplex PCR. The data hold about 160,000 clones, with about 85% observed a single time. The sample was peripheral blood. The receptors derive from a human donor with acute or convalescent COVID-19. The donor label of this sample is uncertain.

CDR3 residues: CASSSRPGTDHLLRYGYTF. The CDR3 nucleotides read TGTGCCAGCAGTTCCCGCCCCGGGACAGACCACCTTCTACGCTATGGCTACACCTTC. The J gene is TRBJ1-2, the V gene TRBV27, with 7 bases that match TRBD1. V trimming: 4 bases; J trimming: 4 bases; junction bases outside the gene matches: 21. Germline CDR1 is MNHEY and CDR2 is SMNVEV (reference sequence). This CDR3 has 19 amino acids.

This clone was recorded only once. V usage is TRBV5-1 and J usage is TRBJ2-7; D gene ambiguous. The CDR3 sequence is 15 residues long. V lost 3 bases to trimming and J lost 7 bases, with 20 bases between them. Per the germline V gene, CDR1 is SGHRS and CDR2 is YFSETQ. Written as DNA, the CDR3 is TGCGCCAGCAGCTCCGGAAGCGTGGTCGCTACTGAGCAGTACTTC. Protein: CASSSGSVVATEQYF. The whole variable domain, remainder taken from reference TRBV5-1 and TRBJ2-7, is KAGVTQTPRYLIKTRGQQVTLSCSPISGHRSVSWYQQTPGQGLQFLFEYFSETQRNKGNFPGRFSGRQFSNSRSEMNVSTLELGDSALYLCASSSGSVVATEQYFGPGTRLTVT.

The chain is built from TRBV7-6 and TRBJ1-2; 9 bases are shared with TRBD1. Trimming cost V 5 bases and J 8 bases; bases outside gene matches: 15. The CDR3 covers 16 residues. Germline assignment: CDR1 SGHVS and CDR2 FNYEAQ. The CDR3 DNA reads as TGTGCCAGCAGCCCCACACTTTCCGGGACAGGGAACGGCTACACCTTC. It encodes CASSPTLSGTGNGYTF. Supplemented by reference TRBV7-6 and TRBJ1-2, the full variable domain reads GAGVSQSPRYKVTKRGQDVALRCDPISGHVSLYWYRQALGQGPEFLTYFNYEAQQDKSGLPNDRFSAERPEGSISTLTIQRTEQRDSAMYRCASSPTLSGTGNGYTFGSGTRLTVV.

The V and J genes are TRBV7-9 and TRBJ1-3; possible D gene TRBD1, 6 bases. Trimming took off 5 bases at V and 8 bases at J, with 16 bases between the two ends. Germline V gives CDR1 SEHNR, CDR2 FQNEAQ (reference sequence). The CDR3 sequence is 14 residues long. The CDR3 reads CASSTPGRGDTIYF. DNA of the CDR3: TGTGCCAGCAGCACGCCGGGCAGGGGCGACACCATATATTTT.

This clone was seen a few times. The chain combines TRBV4-1 with TRBJ1-2, with D hard to call. Trimming pared 3 bases from V and 2 bases from J, leaving 10 bases between. CDR3 length: 14 amino acids. Germline CDR1 reads MGHRA; CDR2 reads YSYEKL. In nucleotides, the CDR3 is TGCGCCAGCAGCCAGTTAGTACAGAACTATGGCTACACCTTC. Translation: CASSQLVQNYGYTF.

V and J are TRBV24-1 and TRBJ2-5, with TRBD2 identical over 12 bases. This CDR3 contains 14 residues. Trimming removed 3 bases from V and 5 bases from J; junction bases left unmatched: 0. CDR1 is KGHDR and CDR2 is SFDVKD in the germline V gene. Here the CDR3 reads CATSDGLAGETQYF. CDR3 nucleotides: TGTGCCACCAGTGATGGACTAGCGGGGGAGACCCAGTACTTC.

The V call is TRBV5-1, the J call TRBJ2-1; 11 bases are a match to TRBD2. Germline V gene data show CDR1 as SGHRS and CDR2 as YFSETQ. J gave up 0 bases and V 1 base, and 9 bases lay outside the gene matches. The CDR3 is 19 amino acids. CDR3 nucleotides: TGCGCCAGCAGCTTGTCCGGGACTAGCGGATATAGCTCCTACAATGAGCAGTTCTTC. Protein: CASSLSGTSGYSSYNEQFF.

The V call is TRBV5-1, the J call TRBJ1-3; D unclear. The V gene's germline CDR1 is SGHRS and CDR2 YFSETQ. This CDR3 contains 17 residues. Trimming removed 4 bases at V and 1 base at J, with 18 bases between. CDR3 loop: CASSPDPSGRSGNTIYF. The CDR3 DNA is TGCGCCAGCAGCCCCGACCCCTCGGGTAGGTCTGGAAACACCATATATTTT.

The chain recombines TRBV4-2 with TRBJ2-1; perhaps TRBD2 as D (6 bases). Per germline, CDR1 LGHNA and CDR2 YNFKEQ. The CDR3 consists of 14 residues. Trimming stripped 3 bases from V and 5 bases from J, with 11 bases between. As DNA, the CDR3 is TGTGCCAGCAGCCATCTCGGACTAAACAATGAGCAGTTCTTC. It translates to CASSHLGLNNEQFF.